A single sample is the source of the 27 T cell receptor beta chains below, sequenced in a study of early T cells in non-severe SARS-CoV-2 infection. A single record per CDR3 protein comes from TCRdb applying MiXCR to the 5' RACE reads. This sample has tens of thousands of distinct CDR3 sequences, with about 12% found just once. The specimen was whole blood. The receptors come from an adult who was a healthcare worker with PCR-confirmed SARS-CoV-2 infection or an uninfected control (not recorded which).

This sequence joins TRBV29-1 and TRBJ2-7; D ambiguous. The CDR3 is 11 residues long. The V gene's germline CDR1 is SQVTM and CDR2 ANQGSEA. The V end was cut by 5 bases, the J end by 4 bases, with 9 bases between. The DNA of the CDR3 is TGCAGCGTTACCCTGAGGTACGAGCAGTACTTC. Translation: CSVTLRYEQYF.

This clonotype was seen ten or more times. The gene calls are TRBV4-2 and TRBJ1-1; possible D gene TRBD1, 6 bases. Trimming removed 1 base from V and 0 bases from J, with 18 bases in between. CDR1 is LGHNA and CDR2 is YNFKEQ in the germline V gene. CDR3 size: 18 residues. Here the CDR3 reads CASSQVSYGGAMNTEAFF. In nucleotides, the CDR3 is TGTGCCAGCAGCCAAGTAAGTTACGGGGGGGCTATGAACACTGAAGCTTTCTTT.

The rearrangement links TRBV3-1 to TRBJ2-7; either TRBD1 or TRBD2 may supply D (5 bases each). The CDR3 loop spans 14 amino acids. CDR1 is LGHDT and CDR2 is YNNKEL in the germline V gene (reference sequence). Deletions cut 0 bases from V and 4 bases from J, with 10 bases between. The CDR3 DNA reads as TGTGCCAGCAGCCAAGAGGGATGGGGGTACGAGCAGTACTTC. Protein product: CASSQEGWGYEQYF.

This clonotype was found a few times. This chain uses TRBV12-3 or TRBV12-4 with TRBJ1-1, with D possibly matching TRBD1 (6 bases). Trimming took off 6 bases at V and 2 bases at J, with 13 bases between the two ends. The CDR3 sequence is 14 residues long. In nucleotides, the CDR3 is TGTGCCAGCAGCCTTCTGGGGGCCAACACTGAAGCTTTCTTT. It is translated as CASSLLGANTEAFF.

This clonotype was seen many times. CDR3 sequence reads: CASSTPGLAGTSTDTQYF. The CDR3 DNA reads as TGCGCCAGCAGCACGCCGGGACTAGCGGGAACGAGCACAGATACGCAGTATTTT. The chain carries TRBV5-1 and TRBJ2-3; 13 nucleotides match TRBD2. The CDR3 consists of 18 residues. V lost 4 bases, J lost 0 bases, and 8 bases stayed unmatched. The V gene's germline CDR1 is SGHRS and CDR2 YFSETQ.

This clonotype was seen just once. The V call is TRBV18, the J call TRBJ2-3; D remains ambiguous. The CDR3 loop spans 14 amino acids. Trimming took off 3 bases at V and 1 base at J, with 8 bases between the two ends. The V gene's germline CDR1 is KGHSH and CDR2 LQKENI. CDR3 sequence reads: CASSPQKGTDTQYF. The CDR3, as DNA: TGTGCCAGCTCACCGCAGAAGGGCACAGATACGCAGTATTTT.

The CDR3 coding sequence is TGTGCCAGCAGTCTTAGGACATCTTACAATGAGCAGTTCTTC. Its protein is CASSLRTSYNEQFF. This chain connects TRBV7-3 to TRBJ2-1; tentative D call: TRBD1 (5 bases). Trimming stripped 6 bases from V and 4 bases from J, with 13 bases between. Looked up from germline, CDR1 is SGHTA and CDR2 is FQGTGA. The CDR3 runs 14 residues.

The rearrangement joins TRBV7-2 to TRBJ2-1; the D is unclear. The germline CDR1 and CDR2 sequences are SGHTA and FQGNSA. The CDR3 totals 12 residues. Between the trimmed V and J ends, which lost 5 bases and 3 bases, there was a span of 5 bases. CDR3 coding DNA: TGTGCCAGCAGCCTGGACTACAATGAGCAGTTCTTC. It is translated as CASSLDYNEQFF.

This clonotype was observed a few times. The chain carries TRBV6-5 and TRBJ1-1, with D hard to call. Germline lookup yields CDR1 MNHEY and CDR2 SVGAGI. Trimming took off 0 bases at V and 4 bases at J, with 9 bases between the two ends. The CDR3 has 14 amino acids. The CDR3, as DNA: TGTGCCAGCAGTTACTCGAGGAGGCGCACTGAAGCTTTCTTT. It yields the protein CASSYSRRRTEAFF.

Many counts were recorded for this clonotype. V gene TRBV7-2 combines with J gene TRBJ1-4; D not certain. The CDR3 sequence is 13 residues long. Germline loops: CDR1 SGHTA, CDR2 FQGNSA. Trimming removed 3 bases from V and 7 bases from J, with 9 bases in between. In DNA, the CDR3 is TGTGCCAGCAGCTTCGCGAAGGGTGAAAAACTGTTTTTT. This codes for CASSFAKGEKLFF. The complete variable domain, with remaining parts taken from reference TRBV7-2 and TRBJ1-4, reads GAGVSQSPSNKVTEKGKDVELRCDPISGHTALYWYRQSLGQGLEFLIYFQGNSAPDKSGLPSDRFSAERTGGSVSTLTIQRTQQEDSAVYLCASSFAKGEKLFFGSGTQLSVL.

This clonotype was recorded at least ten times. The chain recombines TRBV11-2 with TRBJ1-2; D uncertain. The length of the CDR3 is 17 residues. The V gene's germline CDR1 is SGHAT and CDR2 FQNNGV. The germline V and J ends were trimmed by 4 bases and 0 bases, with 18 bases remaining between them. The CDR3 DNA reads as TGTGCCAGCAGCTCAAGCCCGGATCCAACAGCTAACTATGGCTACACCTTC. It codes for CASSSSPDPTANYGYTF. Looking up the rest from reference TRBV11-2 and TRBJ1-2 gives the full variable domain: EAGVAQSPRYKIIEKRQSVAFWCNPISGHATLYWYQQILGQGPKLLIQFQNNGVVDDSQLPKDRFSAERLKGVDSTLKIQPAKLEDSAVYLCASSSSPDPTANYGYTFGSGTRLTVV.

This clonotype was picked up many times. The chain uses TRBV11-2 and TRBJ2-5; D perhaps matches TRBD1 (6 bases). This CDR3 region has 16 residues. Trimming took off 1 base at V and 4 bases at J, with 16 bases between the two ends. Per the germline V gene, CDR1 is SGHAT and CDR2 is FQNNGV. The CDR3: CASSLGDTTFLETQYF. CDR3 coding DNA: TGTGCCAGCAGCTTAGGGGACACCACTTTTTTAGAGACCCAGTACTTC.

This clonotype was counted between two and nine times. The genes are TRBV7-9 and TRBJ1-1, with a tentative D call TRBD1 (5 bases). V lost 5 bases, J lost 6 bases, and 10 bases lay in between. Germline CDR1 SEHNR, CDR2 FQNEAQ (reference sequence). This CDR3 has 12 amino acids. CDR3 sequence (DNA): TGTGCCAGCAGCGTGGGGACTGCTGAAGCTTTCTTT. This encodes CASSVGTAEAFF.

CDR3 amino acids: CASIRTFDGTSRPIGSTDTQYF. The CDR3 DNA sequence: TGTGCCAGCATTCGGACCTTCGACGGGACTAGCCGACCAATTGGGAGCACAGATACGCAGTATTTT. This chain joins TRBV7-9 and TRBJ2-3; TRBD2 matches 9 bases. V gave up 7 bases and J gave up 0 bases; unmatched junction bases: 26. The CDR3 consists of 22 residues. The germline V gene has CDR1 SEHNR and CDR2 FQNEAQ (reference sequence).

This clonotype turned up a few times. The chain couples TRBV7-8 to TRBJ2-3, with 7 nucleotides matching TRBD2. Germline V gene lookup returns CDR1 SGHVS and CDR2 FQNEAQ. The CDR3 totals 16 residues. Trimming at V came to 7 bases and at J to 4 bases, leaving 14 bases not matched to a gene. CDR3 DNA sequence: TGTGCCAGCACCCATCCCCGGCTAGCGGAATCAGATACGCAGTATTTT. Its protein is CASTHPRLAESDTQYF.

This clonotype was found many times. The chain uses TRBV9 and TRBJ2-1, with TRBD2 matching 10 bases. V gave up 2 bases and J gave up 4 bases; unmatched junction bases: 3. The CDR3 spans 15 residues. The germline V gene has CDR1 SGDLS and CDR2 YYNGEE. CDR3 in amino acids: CASSVGLADYNEQFF. CDR3 nucleotides: TGTGCCAGCAGCGTCGGACTAGCGGATTACAATGAGCAGTTCTTC.

The chain joins TRBV5-1 to TRBJ2-6; no reliable D call. V was clipped by 0 bases and J by 5 bases, with 3 bases between them. Germline lookup yields CDR1 SGHRS and CDR2 YFSETQ. This CDR3 has 13 amino acids. CDR3 sequence (DNA): TGCGCCAGCAGCTTGGACAGGGCCAACGTCCTGACTTTC. Its protein is CASSLDRANVLTF.

The chain carries TRBV19 and TRBJ2-1, with 9 bases identical to TRBD2. This CDR3 contains 15 residues. Germline loops: CDR1 LNHDA, CDR2 SQIVND (reference sequence). The trim removed 7 bases at V and 9 bases at J, leaving 13 bases unmatched. The CDR3 nucleotides read TGTGCCAGTAAACGAGCGGGAGGCACAATGAGTGAGCAGTTCTTC. Translated: CASKRAGGTMSEQFF.

This clonotype was counted between two and nine times. The chain combines TRBV4-2 with TRBJ1-1; no clear D. The CDR3 totals 15 residues. The germline CDR1 and CDR2 sequences are LGHNA and YNFKEQ. Trimming cost V 2 bases and J 2 bases, with 12 bases left between them. The CDR3 reads CASSQRETPNTEAFF. CDR3 coding DNA: TGTGCCAGCAGCCAAAGGGAGACACCTAACACTGAAGCTTTCTTT.

J is TRBJ2-1 and V is TRBV29-1; D gene ambiguous. The ends were cut back, 4 bases at V and 9 bases at J, with 16 bases in the middle. Germline V gives CDR1 SQVTM, CDR2 ANQGSEA. This CDR3 is built from 13 residues. The CDR3 spells CSVAPSIAAEQFF. CDR3 DNA: TGCAGCGTTGCCCCCTCTATCGCGGCTGAGCAGTTCTTC.

V is TRBV7-9 and J is TRBJ1-1; a possible D gene is TRBD1 (6 bases). CDR1 SEHNR and CDR2 FQNEAQ come from the germline V gene (reference sequence). Trimming pared 6 bases from V and 3 bases from J, leaving 14 bases between. This CDR3 is 14 amino acids long. CDR3 DNA: TGTGCCAGCAGACGACAGGACCTGGACACTGAAGCTTTCTTT. Translation gives CASRRQDLDTEAFF.

The gene calls are TRBV20-1 and TRBJ2-4, with 7 bases fitting TRBD1. This CDR3 has 13 residues. Germline CDR1 DFQATT, CDR2 SNEGSKA (reference sequence). J was trimmed by 3 bases and V by 6 bases; bases with no gene match: 5. The CDR3: CSAEQGHKNIQYF. In DNA form, the CDR3 reads TGCAGTGCGGAACAGGGGCACAAAAACATTCAGTACTTC.

This clonotype was seen only a few times. This chain connects TRBV4-2 to TRBJ1-5; D ambiguous. This CDR3 comprises 16 residues. Between the trimmed V and J ends, which lost 0 bases and 5 bases, there was a span of 14 bases. Germline lookup yields CDR1 LGHNA and CDR2 YNFKEQ. CDR3 nucleotide sequence: TGTGCCAGCAGCCAAGATCCTCAGGACGGGGATCAGCCCCAGCATTTT. It is translated as CASSQDPQDGDQPQHF.

V usage is TRBV27 and J usage is TRBJ2-7, with unresolved D. The germline V and J ends were trimmed by 1 base and 6 bases, with 16 bases remaining between them. This CDR3 has 15 residues. CDR1 is MNHEY, CDR2 SMNVEV, per germline (reference sequence). The CDR3 sequence is CASSLLPATLSEQYF. CDR3 sequence (DNA): TGTGCCAGCAGTTTATTACCAGCCACCCTCAGCGAGCAGTACTTC.

This clonotype was detected many times. V and J are TRBV27 and TRBJ2-1; 8 bases are shared with TRBD1. With V trimmed by 3 bases and J by 5 bases, 6 bases remained unmatched. Germline CDR1 reads MNHEY; CDR2 reads SMNVEV (reference sequence). This CDR3 contains 15 residues. CDR3 protein: CASSLRQGTDNEQFF. In DNA, the CDR3 is TGTGCCAGCAGTTTGAGACAGGGGACCGACAATGAGCAGTTCTTC.

In this sample, this clonotype turned up a few times. The CDR3 loop reads CASSSLGQGYGHEQFF. The CDR3 DNA is TGCGCCAGCAGCTCGTTGGGACAGGGATACGGCCATGAGCAGTTCTTC. This chain uses TRBV5-1 with TRBJ2-1; TRBD1 agrees at 9 bases. Looked up from germline, CDR1 is SGHRS and CDR2 is YFSETQ. The CDR3 extends over 16 amino acids. V lost 3 bases and J lost 8; bases outside the gene matches: 12.

The chain combines TRBV11-2 with TRBJ2-3; D is ambiguous. V was cut by 7 bases and J by 0 bases, with 11 bases left in between. Germline V gives CDR1 SGHAT, CDR2 FQNNGV. This CDR3 comprises 14 residues. The CDR3 nucleotides are TGTGCCAGCACCGAACCCTCTAGCACAGATACGCAGTATTTT. Amino acid sequence: CASTEPSSTDTQYF.